Listed below are T cell receptor beta chains from one sample, sequenced in a study of T cells in Graves' hyperthyroidism and ophthalmopathy. TCRdb reprocessed the multiplex PCR reads with MiXCR, giving one entry per CDR3 protein. The profile shows more than 350,000 distinct CDR3 sequences, roughly 15% of them singletons. Sequencing used blood. The source is a woman aged 60 to 75 with Graves' ophthalmopathy. The CDR3 runs from the conserved cysteine through the conserved F or W. A D gene is named only where the DNA matches it firmly. Clone size is shown for a subset of rows, as once, few, many or a class of expanded clone.

DNA | CDR3 | D | V | size | J
TGTGCCAGCAGCCAAGGAGGAGGCAGGGGGGAGCAGTTCTTC | CASSQGGGRGEQFF | TRBD1 | TRBV3-1 | once | TRBJ2-1
TGTGCCAGCAGTGAATTGGGTGGGGAACGCGAGCAGTACTTC | CASSELGGEREQYF | NA | TRBV25-1 | NA | TRBJ2-7
TGCGCCAGCAGCTTGGGAACCTCATCAAGTAATGAAAAACTGTTTTTT | CASSLGTSSSNEKLFF | NA | TRBV5-1 | NA | TRBJ1-4
TGTGCCAGCAGTTACCTACTAGCGGGAGAGTCCTACGAGCAGTACTTC | CASSYLLAGESYEQYF | TRBD2 | TRBV28 | NA | TRBJ2-7
TGCAGTGCTACCCTACAGGGTGGCACTGAAGCTTTCTTT | CSATLQGGTEAFF | NA | TRBV20-1 | few | TRBJ1-1
TGCGCCAGCAGTGAGTCGGGACTAGCGGGAGAAGGCGAGCAGTTCTTC | CASSESGLAGEGEQFF | TRBD2 | TRBV10-1 | NA | TRBJ2-1
TGTGCCAGCAGCCAAGATAGCAGGGGGAATTCACCCCTCCACTTT | CASSQDSRGNSPLHF | TRBD1 | TRBV3-1 | few | TRBJ1-6
TGTGCCAGCAGCTTTCAGACAGGGGGTTCCTACAATGAGCAGTTCTTC | CASSFQTGGSYNEQFF | TRBD1 | TRBV3-1 | NA | TRBJ2-1
TGCGCCAGCAGCGACCAACCGCAGGGGGCCGATACGCAGTATTTT | CASSDQPQGADTQYF | TRBD1 | TRBV5-1 | many | TRBJ2-3
TGTGCCAGTAGTGTCCGACCGGGACATACGCAGTATTTT | CASSVRPGHTQYF | NA | TRBV19 | few | TRBJ2-3
TGCGCCAGCAGCTTGGAACACGTAGGAAGGGATGAGCAGTTCTTC | CASSLEHVGRDEQFF | NA | TRBV5-1 | many | TRBJ2-1
TGCAGTGCTAGAGATCAGGCGGGATTCTCACCCCTCCACTTT | CSARDQAGFSPLHF | NA | TRBV20-1 | few | TRBJ1-6
TGCGCCAGCAGCCCCGCGGTCCTAGCGGGAGACTACGAGCAGTACTTC | CASSPAVLAGDYEQYF | TRBD2 | TRBV5-1 | many | TRBJ2-7
TGTGCCAGCAGACCCCAGGAGAGCCCCGGGACAGGGAGGAATGGCTACACCTTC | CASRPQESPGTGRNGYTF | TRBD1 | TRBV27 | many | TRBJ1-2
TGTGCCAGCTCACCACAGGGTTGGGAGCAGTACTTC | CASSPQGWEQYF | NA | TRBV18 | many | TRBJ2-7
TGTGCCAGCAGCTCTGGGACAGGGATATGGTGGCCCTACGAGCAGTACTTC | CASSSGTGIWWPYEQYF | TRBD1 | TRBV7-2 | many | TRBJ2-7
TGTGCCAGCAGTCTTATGGGGAGAGGTGGCTACACCTTC | CASSLMGRGGYTF | NA | TRBV12-3/TRBV12-4 | NA | TRBJ1-2
TGTGCCAGCAGCCAAGCGGGTAGCGGGTTTATTACAGATACGCAGTATTTT | CASSQAGSGFITDTQYF | TRBD2 | TRBV3-1 | many | TRBJ2-3
TGTGCCAGCAGATCTCTTCATAGCGGGAGCTCCTACGAGCAGTACTTC | CASRSLHSGSSYEQYF | TRBD2 | TRBV28 | many | TRBJ2-7
TGTGCCAGCGGCCGGGACGGATACACCGGGGAGCTGTTTTTT | CASGRDGYTGELFF | NA | TRBV6-1 | NA | TRBJ2-2
TGCGCCAGCAGCACGTCGCCAGGGGTGGGCTATGGCTACACCTTC | CASSTSPGVGYGYTF | NA | TRBV5-1 | many | TRBJ1-2
TGTGCCAGCAGTTACCCCTCGCAGGGGGGCGAGCAGTACTTC | CASSYPSQGGEQYF | NA | TRBV27 | many | TRBJ2-7
TGCAGTGCTAGATCACTAGCGGGGGGGTACACAGATACGCAGTATTTT | CSARSLAGGYTDTQYF | TRBD2 | TRBV20-1 | few | TRBJ2-3
TGTGCCAGCAGGCCATCCCCGGGACTAGCGGGAAAAACGAACACCGGGGAGCTGTTTTTT | CASRPSPGLAGKTNTGELFF | TRBD2 | TRBV12-3/TRBV12-4 | many | TRBJ2-2
TGTGCCAGCAGGGACTTTTACGAGCAGTACTTC | CASRDFYEQYF | NA | TRBV28 | many | TRBJ2-7
TGTGCCAGCAGTGATAGGGGGGGAAATGAGCAGTTCTTC | CASSDRGGNEQFF | NA | TRBV2 | many | TRBJ2-1
TGTGCCAGCAGCTTAGAACTAGCGGTTCCCTCGGCGTTCTTC | CASSLELAVPSAFF | TRBD2 | TRBV7-9 | NA | TRBJ2-1
TGTGCCAGCAGCCAAATGGCTAGCGGGAGGGGTGAGCAGTTCTTC | CASSQMASGRGEQFF | TRBD2 | TRBV14 | NA | TRBJ2-1
TGTGCCAGCAGCCAAGATCGAGCGGGAGGGCCTTATGAGCAGTTCTTC | CASSQDRAGGPYEQFF | TRBD2 | TRBV3-1 | many | TRBJ2-1
TGTGCCTCACGCGCACAGCCCTACGAGCAGTACTTC | CASRAQPYEQYF | NA | TRBV2 | many | TRBJ2-7
TGCAGTGCTACTCCCCCGGGGGGTAACGAGCAGTACTTC | CSATPPGGNEQYF | TRBD2 | TRBV20-1 | few | TRBJ2-7
TGCAGTGCTAGGTCTGGGGGCGGTGAAAAACTGTTTTTT | CSARSGGGEKLFF | NA | TRBV20-1 | many | TRBJ1-4
TGCGCCAGCAGCAAGGGACTAGCGGGAGAGGGCGAGCAGTACTTC | CASSKGLAGEGEQYF | TRBD2 | TRBV5-1 | many | TRBJ2-7
TGTGCCAGCAGCTTAAATCCGGCAGGGGTTTCCTACGAGCAGTACTTC | CASSLNPAGVSYEQYF | NA | TRBV7-2 | NA | TRBJ2-7